This T cell receptor beta chain was sequenced in a study of blood T cell repertoires in COVID-19. Study-level background: From the United States, Italy and Spain came samples of acute and convalescent COVID-19. PBMCs, B-cell-depleted T cells, or T cells were the source of the cDNA or gDNA that made up the material.

Methods used by the authors: Using reference gene primer amplification, nucleated cell counts were estimated. Libraries were prepared by immunoSEQ multiplex PCR; TCRdb keeps only in-frame clonotypes and omits some of them. V and J calls plus clone size are reproduced from that table; the DNA served to infer D and trimming. The table lists about 57,000 clones, 70% to 80% of them singletons. The CDR3 has 16 amino acids. With 3 bases removed from V and 1 base from J, the gap between germline ends came to 15 bases. Germline V gives CDR1 MDHEN, CDR2 SYDVKM. The sequenced material came from peripheral blood. The chain recombines TRBV28 with TRBJ2-5, with D perhaps TRBD1 (6 bases). This clonotype was obtained from a man in his sixties with acute or convalescent COVID-19. The CDR3 loop reads CASSFVHRAGQETQYF. The CDR3 DNA reads TGTGCCAGCAGTTTTGTTCACAGGGCTGGCCAAGAGACCCAGTACTTC.